This TCR beta chain was documented in a study of cytomegalovirus exposure and HLA in healthy donors. General study points: A few of the chains that were CMV-associated were confirmed in vitro to be specific for CMV antigens. The study recorded 160 or so TCR beta chains that were cytomegalovirus-associated. The study found most TCR sequences rare, yet found some public TCRs in many donors. For cytomegalovirus status, the classifier reportedly gave diagnoses with high specificity and sensitivity.

Profiling relied on immunoSEQ multiplex PCR, and the TCRdb table lists in-frame clones only, not all of them. The repertoire holds over 50,000 clones, with 90% to 95% as singletons. In the case of this clone: The antigen is undetermined.

The germline V gene has CDR1 MDHEN and CDR2 SYDVKM. CDR3 length equals 17 residues. The V end was cut by 5 bases, the J end by 0 bases, with 20 bases between. The sequenced sample consisted of PBMCs. The TCR was taken from a man aged 18 to 29 in good health and CMV-seropositive. The chain has TRBV28 and TRBJ2-7; D is unresolved. CDR3 in DNA: TGTGCCAGCAGTCCAACAAGAGACAACCGGTACTCCTACGAGCAGTACTTC. This codes for CASSPTRDNRYSYEQYF.